Following are 2 T cell receptor beta chains from one sample sequenced in a study of T cells in localized non-small cell lung cancer. The method was immunoSEQ multiplex PCR; TCRdb's version includes in-frame clones alone and lacks a portion of them. The sample contains roughly 35,000 clones, around 93% of which appear only once. This specimen consisted of peripheral blood, obtained before any cancer treatment. Receptors were obtained from a female donor over 55 with stage I lung adenocarcinoma.

The chain employs TRBV7-2 and TRBJ1-1; no clear D. The CDR3 loop spans 12 amino acids. V was trimmed by 3 bases and J by 0 bases, leaving 2 bases between them. Germline CDR1 reads SGHTA; CDR2 reads FQGNSA. The CDR3 sequence is CASSFVNTEAFF. The CDR3 nucleotides are TGTGCCAGCAGCTTTGTGAACACTGAAGCTTTCTTT. Using reference TRBV7-2 and TRBJ1-1 for the parts outside the CDR3, the full variable domain is GAGVSQSPSNKVTEKGKDVELRCDPISGHTALYWYRQSLGQGLEFLIYFQGNSAPDKSGLPSDRFSAERTGGSVSTLTIQRTQQEDSAVYLCASSFVNTEAFFGQGTRLTVV.

This chain uses TRBV28 with TRBJ2-7; D unclear. Trimming pared 6 bases from V and 2 bases from J, leaving 17 bases between. This CDR3 spans 15 amino acids. Germline V gene data show CDR1 as MDHEN and CDR2 as SYDVKM. The DNA of the CDR3 is TGTGCCAGCAGCCCTACCGGAGTTGTAGCCTACGAGCAGTACTTC. This codes for CASSPTGVVAYEQYF.